The clone carrying this T cell receptor beta chain was counted between two and nine times. The data derive from a study of T cells in Graves' hyperthyroidism and ophthalmopathy. Amplified TCR beta CDR3 regions derived from RNA transcripts. An initial round of RT-PCR targeting the TCR CDR3 relied on the HTBI primer set. TCRdb recomputed calls from the multiplex PCR reads with MiXCR, one row per CDR3 protein. The repertoire has 500,000 to 750,000 distinct CDR3 sequences, approximately 15% of them found once; the top ten carry approximately 7.4%. Germline CDR1 reads LNHNV; CDR2 reads YYDKDF (reference sequence). With 0 bases removed from V and 5 bases from J, the gap between germline ends came to 8 bases. This CDR3 spans 14 amino acids.

This sequence joins TRBV15 and TRBJ1-5; a weak D match, TRBD1 (5 bases). Sequenced material: blood. This sequence was found in a woman aged 30 to 39 with Graves' hyperthyroidism. In DNA form, the CDR3 reads TGTGCCACCAGCAGAGATGGGGGTTATCAGCCCCAGCATTTT. Translation gives CATSRDGGYQPQHF.